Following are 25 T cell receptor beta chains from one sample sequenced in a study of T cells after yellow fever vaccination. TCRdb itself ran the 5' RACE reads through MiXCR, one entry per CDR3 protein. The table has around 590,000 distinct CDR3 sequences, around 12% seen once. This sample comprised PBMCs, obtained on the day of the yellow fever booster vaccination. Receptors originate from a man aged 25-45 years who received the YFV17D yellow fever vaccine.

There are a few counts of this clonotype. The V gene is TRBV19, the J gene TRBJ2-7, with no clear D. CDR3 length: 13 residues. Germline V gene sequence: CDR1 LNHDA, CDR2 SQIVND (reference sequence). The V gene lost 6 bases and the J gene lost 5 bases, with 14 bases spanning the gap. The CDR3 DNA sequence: TGTGCCAGTAGGCTCCGACCTAACGACGAGCAGTACTTC. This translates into CASRLRPNDEQYF. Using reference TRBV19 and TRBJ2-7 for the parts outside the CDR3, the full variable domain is DGGITQSPKYLFRKEGQNVTLSCEQNLNHDAMYWYRQDPGQGLRLIYYSQIVNDFQKGDIAEGYSVSREKKESFPLTVTSAQKNPTAFYLCASRLRPNDEQYFGPGTRLTVT.

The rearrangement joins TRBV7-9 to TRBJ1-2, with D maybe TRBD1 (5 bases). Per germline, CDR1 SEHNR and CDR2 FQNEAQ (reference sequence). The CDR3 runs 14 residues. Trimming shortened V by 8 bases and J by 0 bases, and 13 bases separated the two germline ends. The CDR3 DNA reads TGTGCCAGCTGGGGCGGAGGGACTAACTATGGCTACACCTTC. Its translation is CASWGGGTNYGYTF.

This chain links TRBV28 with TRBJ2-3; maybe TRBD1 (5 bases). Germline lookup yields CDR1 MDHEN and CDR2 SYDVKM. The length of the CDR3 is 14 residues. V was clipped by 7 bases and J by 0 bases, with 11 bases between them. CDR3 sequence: CASTTGTSTDTQYF. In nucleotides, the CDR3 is TGTGCCAGCACTACAGGAACTAGCACAGATACGCAGTATTTT.

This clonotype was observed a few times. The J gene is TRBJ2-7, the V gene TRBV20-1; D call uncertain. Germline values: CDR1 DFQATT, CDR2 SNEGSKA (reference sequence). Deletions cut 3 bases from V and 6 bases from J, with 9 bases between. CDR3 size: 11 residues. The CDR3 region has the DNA TGCAGTGCTAGTAGGGTAGGCGAGCAGTACTTC. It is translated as CSASRVGEQYF.

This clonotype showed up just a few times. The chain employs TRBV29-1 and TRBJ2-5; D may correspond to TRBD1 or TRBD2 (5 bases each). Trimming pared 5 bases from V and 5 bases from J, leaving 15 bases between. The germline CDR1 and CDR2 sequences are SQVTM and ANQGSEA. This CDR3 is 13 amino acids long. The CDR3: CSVHQGSGETQYF. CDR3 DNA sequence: TGCAGCGTTCACCAGGGATCGGGGGAGACCCAGTACTTC.

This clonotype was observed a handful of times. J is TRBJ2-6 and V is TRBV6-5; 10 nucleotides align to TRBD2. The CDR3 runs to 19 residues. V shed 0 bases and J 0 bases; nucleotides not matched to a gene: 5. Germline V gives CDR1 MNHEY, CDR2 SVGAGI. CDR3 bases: TGTGCCAGCAGTTACTCGACAGCGGGAGGGGTCTCTGGGGCCAACGTCCTGACTTTC. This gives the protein CASSYSTAGGVSGANVLTF.

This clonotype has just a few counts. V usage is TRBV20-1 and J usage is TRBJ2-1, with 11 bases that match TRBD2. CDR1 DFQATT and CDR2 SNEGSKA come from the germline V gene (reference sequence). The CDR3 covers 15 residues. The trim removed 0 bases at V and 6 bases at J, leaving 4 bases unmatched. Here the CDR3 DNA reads TGCAGTGCTAGAGATTCGACTAGCGGGACCAATGAGCAGTTCTTC. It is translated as CSARDSTSGTNEQFF.

DNA of the CDR3: TGTGCCAGTAGTAGGCAGAGTGCGCATCAGCCCCAGCATTTT. It yields the protein CASSRQSAHQPQHF. The V call is TRBV19, the J call TRBJ1-5; D gene ambiguous. Germline V gives CDR1 LNHDA, CDR2 SQIVND (reference sequence). Trimming removed 4 bases from V and 5 bases from J, with 12 bases in between. The CDR3 totals 14 residues.

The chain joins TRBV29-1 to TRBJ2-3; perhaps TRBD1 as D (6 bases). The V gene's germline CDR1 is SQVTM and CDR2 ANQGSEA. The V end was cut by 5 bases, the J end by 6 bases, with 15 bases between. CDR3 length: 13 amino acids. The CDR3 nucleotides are TGCAGCGTTAGGGGGAGAATGGCTGATACGCAGTATTTT. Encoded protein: CSVRGRMADTQYF.

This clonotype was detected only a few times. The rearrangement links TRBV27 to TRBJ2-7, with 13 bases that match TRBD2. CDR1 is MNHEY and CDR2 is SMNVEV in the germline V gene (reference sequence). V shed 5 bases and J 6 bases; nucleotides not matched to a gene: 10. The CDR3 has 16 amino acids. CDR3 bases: TGTGCCAGCAGTGACAGACTAGCGGGAGGCCCCCGCGAGCAGTACTTC. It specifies CASSDRLAGGPREQYF.

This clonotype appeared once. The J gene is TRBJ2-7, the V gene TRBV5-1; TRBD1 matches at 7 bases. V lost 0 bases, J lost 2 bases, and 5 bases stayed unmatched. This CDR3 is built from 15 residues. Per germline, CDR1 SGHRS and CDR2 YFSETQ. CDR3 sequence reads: CASSLGPGQTYEQYF. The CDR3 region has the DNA TGCGCCAGCAGCTTGGGGCCGGGACAGACCTACGAGCAGTACTTC.

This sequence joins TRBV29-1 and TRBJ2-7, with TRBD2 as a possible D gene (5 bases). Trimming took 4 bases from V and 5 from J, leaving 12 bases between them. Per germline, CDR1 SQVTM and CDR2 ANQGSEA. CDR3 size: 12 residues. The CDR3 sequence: CSVVWESDEQYF. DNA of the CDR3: TGCAGCGTTGTGTGGGAGAGTGACGAGCAGTACTTC.

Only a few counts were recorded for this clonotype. The CDR3 nucleotides are TGTGCCAGCAGCGCAACTAGCGATCGCCTCTACGAGCAGTACTTC. Translated: CASSATSDRLYEQYF. The chain has TRBV7-2 and TRBJ2-7, with 7 positions matching TRBD2. Trimming cost V 5 bases and J 3 bases; bases outside gene matches: 10. This CDR3 region has 15 residues. Germline values: CDR1 SGHTA, CDR2 FQGNSA.

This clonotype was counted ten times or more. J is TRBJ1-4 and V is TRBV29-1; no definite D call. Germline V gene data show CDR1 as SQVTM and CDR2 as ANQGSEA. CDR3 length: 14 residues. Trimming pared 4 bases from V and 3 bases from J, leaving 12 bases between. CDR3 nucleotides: TGCAGCGTTGGGCGGTCAGGAGCTAATGAAAAACTGTTTTTT. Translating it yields CSVGRSGANEKLFF.

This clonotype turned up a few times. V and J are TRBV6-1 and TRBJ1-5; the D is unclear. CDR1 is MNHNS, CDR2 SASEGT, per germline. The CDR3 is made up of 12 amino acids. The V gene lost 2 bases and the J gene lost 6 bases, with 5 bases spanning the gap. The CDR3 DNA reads TGTGCCAGCAGTGAACTAATTCAGCCCCAGCATTTT. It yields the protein CASSELIQPQHF.

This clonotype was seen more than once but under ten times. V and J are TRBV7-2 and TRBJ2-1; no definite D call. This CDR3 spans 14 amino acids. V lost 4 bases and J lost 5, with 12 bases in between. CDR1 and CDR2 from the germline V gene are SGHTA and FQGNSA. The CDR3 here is CASSSGWVNNEQFF. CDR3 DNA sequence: TGTGCCAGCAGCTCCGGGTGGGTTAACAATGAGCAGTTCTTC.

This CDR3 reads CASSENGDYGYTF. In DNA, the CDR3 is TGTGCCAGCAGTGAAAACGGTGACTATGGCTACACCTTC. The genes are TRBV6-1 and TRBJ1-2; D remains unclear. The ends were cut back, 2 bases at V and 3 bases at J, with 7 bases in the middle. Looked up from germline, CDR1 is MNHNS and CDR2 is SASEGT. This CDR3 is built from 13 residues.

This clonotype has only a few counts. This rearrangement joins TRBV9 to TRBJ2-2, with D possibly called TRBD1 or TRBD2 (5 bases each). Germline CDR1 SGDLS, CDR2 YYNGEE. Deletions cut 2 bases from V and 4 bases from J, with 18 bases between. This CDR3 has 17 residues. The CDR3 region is CASSVTPSGRSTGELFF. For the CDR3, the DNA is TGTGCCAGCAGCGTCACACCATCGGGGCGGTCCACCGGGGAGCTGTTTTTT.

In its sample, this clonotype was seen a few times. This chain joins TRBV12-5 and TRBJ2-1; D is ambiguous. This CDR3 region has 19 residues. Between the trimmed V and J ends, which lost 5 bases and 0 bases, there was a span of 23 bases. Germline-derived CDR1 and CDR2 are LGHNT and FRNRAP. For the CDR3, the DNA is TGTGCTAGTGGTCTATTGATACGAGGTCGAGGAAGCTCCTACAATGAGCAGTTCTTC. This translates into CASGLLIRGRGSSYNEQFF.

For the CDR3, the DNA is TGTGCCAGCGGCGACTACCGTAATGAGCAGTTCTTC. As protein: CASGDYRNEQFF. The chain carries TRBV6-2 or TRBV6-3 and TRBJ2-1; the D gene is possibly TRBD2 (5 bases). The germline V gene encodes CDR1 MNHEY and CDR2 SVGEGT. Trimming took off 8 bases at V and 7 bases at J, with 12 bases between the two ends. This CDR3 is 12 amino acids long.

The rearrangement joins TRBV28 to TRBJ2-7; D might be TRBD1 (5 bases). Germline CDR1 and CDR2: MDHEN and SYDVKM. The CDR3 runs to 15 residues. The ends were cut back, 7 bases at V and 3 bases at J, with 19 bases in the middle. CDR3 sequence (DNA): TGTGCCAGCACCATCTCTCAGGGTGGGGTCTACGAGCAGTACTTC. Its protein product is CASTISQGGVYEQYF.

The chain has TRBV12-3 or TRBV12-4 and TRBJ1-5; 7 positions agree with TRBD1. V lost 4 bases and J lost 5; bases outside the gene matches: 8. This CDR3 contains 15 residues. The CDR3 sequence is CASSSATGSHQPQHF. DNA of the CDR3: TGTGCCAGCAGTTCCGCGACAGGGTCCCATCAGCCCCAGCATTTT.

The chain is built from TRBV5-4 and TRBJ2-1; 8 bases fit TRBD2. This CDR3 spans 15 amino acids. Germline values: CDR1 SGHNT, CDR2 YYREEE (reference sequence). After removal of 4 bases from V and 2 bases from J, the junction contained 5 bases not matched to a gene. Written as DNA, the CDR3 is TGTGCCAGCAGCCTGAGCGGGAGACCCTACAATGAGCAGTTCTTC. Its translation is CASSLSGRPYNEQFF. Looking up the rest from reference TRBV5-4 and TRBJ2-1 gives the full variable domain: ETGVTQSPTHLIKTRGQQVTLRCSSQSGHNTVSWYQQALGQGPQFIFQYYREEENGRGNFPPRFSGLQFPNYSSELNVNALELDDSALYLCASSLSGRPYNEQFFGPGTRLTVL.

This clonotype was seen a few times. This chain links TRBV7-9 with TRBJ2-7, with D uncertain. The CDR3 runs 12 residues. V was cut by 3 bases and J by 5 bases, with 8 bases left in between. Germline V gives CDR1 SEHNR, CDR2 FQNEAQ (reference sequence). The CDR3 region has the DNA TGTGCCAGCAGCTTGCGAGACAACGAGCAGTACTTC. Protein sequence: CASSLRDNEQYF.

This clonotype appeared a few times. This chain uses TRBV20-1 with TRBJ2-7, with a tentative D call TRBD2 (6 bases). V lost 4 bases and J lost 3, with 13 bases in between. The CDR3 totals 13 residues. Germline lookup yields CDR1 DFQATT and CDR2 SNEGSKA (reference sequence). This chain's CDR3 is CSAIIAARYEQYF. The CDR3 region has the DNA TGCAGTGCTATCATAGCGGCCCGCTACGAGCAGTACTTC.